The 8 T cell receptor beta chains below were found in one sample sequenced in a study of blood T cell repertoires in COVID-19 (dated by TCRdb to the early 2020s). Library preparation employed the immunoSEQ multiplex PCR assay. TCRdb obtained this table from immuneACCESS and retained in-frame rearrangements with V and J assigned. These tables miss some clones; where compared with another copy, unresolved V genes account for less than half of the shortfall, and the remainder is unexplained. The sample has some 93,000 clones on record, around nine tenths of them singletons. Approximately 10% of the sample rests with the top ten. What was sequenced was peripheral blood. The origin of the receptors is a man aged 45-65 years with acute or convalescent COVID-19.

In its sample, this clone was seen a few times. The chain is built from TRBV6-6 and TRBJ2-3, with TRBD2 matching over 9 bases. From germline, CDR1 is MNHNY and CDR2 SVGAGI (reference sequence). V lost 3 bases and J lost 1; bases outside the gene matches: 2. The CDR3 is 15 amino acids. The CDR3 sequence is CASSYGTSRTDTQYF. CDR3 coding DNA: TGTGCCAGCAGTTATGGGACTAGCCGCACAGATACGCAGTATTTT.

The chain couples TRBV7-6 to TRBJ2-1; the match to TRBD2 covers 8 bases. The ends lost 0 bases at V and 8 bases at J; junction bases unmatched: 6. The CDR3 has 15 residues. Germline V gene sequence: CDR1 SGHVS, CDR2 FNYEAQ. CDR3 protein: CASSLASGRNYEQFF. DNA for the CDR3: TGTGCCAGCAGCTTAGCCAGCGGGAGAAACTATGAGCAGTTCTTC.

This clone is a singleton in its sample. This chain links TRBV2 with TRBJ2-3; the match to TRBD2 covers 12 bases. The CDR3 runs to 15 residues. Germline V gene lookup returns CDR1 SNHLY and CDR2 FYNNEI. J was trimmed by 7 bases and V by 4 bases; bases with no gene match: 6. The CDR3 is CASSALAGGFNTQYF. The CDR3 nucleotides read TGTGCCAGCAGTGCACTAGCGGGAGGTTTTAATACGCAGTATTTT.

The CDR3 nucleotides are TGTGCCAGCAGCCAGGACCACAGGGTAAGGGGGACTGAAGCTTTCTTT. This encodes CASSQDHRVRGTEAFF. V gene TRBV3-1 (or the pseudogene TRBV3-2) combines with J gene TRBJ1-1, with D maybe TRBD1 (6 bases). The CDR3 is 16 residues long. Trimming took 3 bases from V and 5 from J, leaving 19 bases between them. Germline V gene data show CDR1 as LGHDT and CDR2 as YNNKEL (reference sequence).

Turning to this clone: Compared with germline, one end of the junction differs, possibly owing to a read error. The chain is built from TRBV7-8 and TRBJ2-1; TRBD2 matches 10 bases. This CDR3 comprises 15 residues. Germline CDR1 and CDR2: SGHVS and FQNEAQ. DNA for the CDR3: TGTGCCAGCACCTTAACCGGGGGCCTAGCGGGAGACCAGTTCTTC. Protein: CASTLTGGLAGDQFF. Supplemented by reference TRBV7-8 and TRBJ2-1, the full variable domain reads GAGVSQSPRYKVAKRGQDVALRCDPISGHVSLFWYQQALGQGPEFLTYFQNEAQLDKSGLPSDRFFAERPEGSVSTLKIQRTQQEDSAVYLCASTLTGGLAGDQFFGPGTRLTVL.

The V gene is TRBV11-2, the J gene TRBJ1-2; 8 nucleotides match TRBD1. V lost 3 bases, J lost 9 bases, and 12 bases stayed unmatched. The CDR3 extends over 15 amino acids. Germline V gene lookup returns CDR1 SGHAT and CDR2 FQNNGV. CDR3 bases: TGTGCCAGCAGCTTCCCTTTCCCTCAGGGGGCTCGCTACACCTTC. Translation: CASSFPFPQGARYTF.

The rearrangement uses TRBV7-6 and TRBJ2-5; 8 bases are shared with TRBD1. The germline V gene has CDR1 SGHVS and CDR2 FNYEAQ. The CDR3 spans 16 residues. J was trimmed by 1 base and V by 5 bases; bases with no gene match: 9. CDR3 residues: CASSTRTGPGQETQYF. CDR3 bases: TGTGCCAGCAGCACCCGGACAGGGCCTGGCCAAGAGACCCAGTACTTC.

For the CDR3, the DNA is TGTGCCACCACGAGGACAGGGGGCCGAGAGACCCAGTACTTC. Its translation is CATTRTGGRETQYF. The chain uses TRBV5-4 and TRBJ2-5, with TRBD1 identical over 11 bases. The V and J ends lost 9 bases and 4 bases, in that order; junction bases with no gene match: 8. Germline lookup yields CDR1 SGHNT and CDR2 YYREEE (reference sequence). The CDR3 covers 14 residues.